These 8 T cell receptor beta chains came from one sample sequenced in a study of brain metastases from non-small cell lung cancer. Measured with immunoSEQ multiplex PCR; TCRdb has only the in-frame clones, and not every one. The data show roughly 690 clones, with about 85% seen just once and roughly 9.5% held by the top ten. The sample comprised tumor-adjacent normal tissue. These receptors were obtained from a donor aged 40 or older with non-small cell lung cancer.

This sequence joins TRBV5-5 and TRBJ2-7, with no clear D. In germline, CDR1 is SGHKS, CDR2 YYEKEE (reference sequence). V was cut by 2 bases and J by 3 bases, with 9 bases left in between. The CDR3 covers 13 residues. This CDR3 reads CASSLGSYYEQYF. CDR3 nucleotide sequence: TGTGCCAGCAGCTTAGGCAGCTACTACGAGCAGTACTTC.

The chain combines TRBV28 with TRBJ2-3; TRBD2 matches 11 bases. V dropped 3 bases and J dropped 5; count of bases not matched to a gene: 7. The CDR3 spans 16 residues. CDR1 is MDHEN and CDR2 is SYDVKM in the germline V gene. The CDR3 DNA reads TGTGCCAGCAGTTTTGGTCGACTAGCGGGGCAAGATACGCAGTATTTT. It is translated as CASSFGRLAGQDTQYF.

V is TRBV6-7 and J is TRBJ1-5; D uncertain. TRBV6-7 is noted as an ORF with a role that remains uncertain. The CDR3 totals 17 residues. Between the trimmed V and J ends, which lost 2 bases and 3 bases, there was a span of 17 bases. The CDR3 reads CASSYHGNPPPNQPQHF. The CDR3, as DNA: TGTGCCAGCAGTTACCATGGAAACCCTCCCCCCAATCAGCCCCAGCATTTT.

J is TRBJ2-7 and V is TRBV9; the match to TRBD1 covers 7 bases. Germline V gives CDR1 SGDLS, CDR2 YYNGEE. The CDR3 totals 12 residues. The ends lost 3 bases at V and 7 bases at J; junction bases unmatched: 4. The CDR3 region has the DNA TGTGCCAGCAGCGGACAACAGGGGGAGCAGTACTTC. It yields the protein CASSGQQGEQYF.

This chain uses TRBV6-5 with TRBJ1-4; tentatively, D is TRBD1 (6 bases). V lost 2 bases to trimming and J lost 7 bases, with 17 bases between them. The CDR3 is 16 residues long. Germline CDR1 is MNHEY and CDR2 is SVGAGI. This chain's CDR3 is CASSYSWPGEGEKLFF. CDR3 DNA: TGTGCCAGCAGTTACAGTTGGCCAGGGGAAGGTGAAAAACTGTTTTTT.

A single count supports this clone. CDR3 loop: CASSLGGTALSPERTQYF. CDR3 in DNA: TGTGCCAGCAGCCTAGGGGGGACAGCGCTCTCCCCTGAGAGGACCCAGTACTTC. The chain carries TRBV14 and TRBJ2-5; TRBD1 is a possible D gene (7 bases). CDR1 is SGHDN, CDR2 FVKESK, per germline. The length of the CDR3 is 18 residues. With 4 bases removed from V and 7 bases from J, the gap between germline ends came to 28 bases.

V is TRBV7-6 and J is TRBJ2-5, with TRBD2 identical over 10 bases. Germline lookup yields CDR1 SGHVS and CDR2 FNYEAQ. The length of the CDR3 is 17 residues. J lost 3 bases, V lost 7 bases, and 14 bases had no gene match. The CDR3 is CASTPAGNLAGEETQYF. The CDR3 DNA is TGTGCCAGCACCCCGGCCGGTAATCTAGCGGGAGAAGAGACCCAGTACTTC.

The chain joins TRBV7-3 to TRBJ2-2; 8 bases are a match to TRBD1. The germline CDR1 and CDR2 sequences are SGHTA and FQGTGA. Germline trimming cut 5 bases from V and 6 bases from J; bases unmatched to any gene: 2. This CDR3 comprises 13 residues. CDR3 DNA: TGTGCCAGCAGCCTGGACAGGGCCGGGGAGCTGTTTTTT. Translation gives CASSLDRAGELFF.